The next 3 T cell receptor beta chains were all read from a single sample in a study of cytomegalovirus exposure and HLA in healthy donors. Use of 60 Vbeta and 13 Jbeta primers characterized the PCR. Using immunoSEQ multiplex PCR, the repertoire was profiled, and TCRdb retains in-frame clones only, with some absent. The data hold about 150,000 clones, with 82% observed a single time. Sequenced: PBMCs. Receptors were obtained from a woman in her fifties or sixties in good health and CMV-seropositive.

The chain couples TRBV7-2 to TRBJ1-2; weak D call: TRBD1 (6 bases). The germline gives CDR1 SGHTA, CDR2 FQGNSA. This CDR3 spans 16 amino acids. V dropped 5 bases and J dropped 8 bases, with 24 bases sitting between them. The CDR3 nucleotides read TGTGCCAGCAGCCTTGTGGGTAGCGGGGGCGTCACCGGCTACACCTTC. Encoded protein: CASSLVGSGGVTGYTF.

This chain joins TRBV11-2 and TRBJ1-2; TRBD1 matches at 7 bases. The germline V gene has CDR1 SGHAT and CDR2 FQNNGV. The CDR3 is 13 amino acids. The V and J ends lost 7 bases and 9 bases, in that order; junction bases with no gene match: 11. The CDR3 loop reads CASKGQKAISYTF. The CDR3 DNA reads as TGTGCCAGCAAGGGACAGAAGGCCATAAGCTACACCTTC.

In this sample, this clone turned up a few times. V and J are TRBV15 and TRBJ2-7, with 13 nucleotides matching TRBD2. This CDR3 has 14 residues. The ends lost 5 bases at V and 6 bases at J; junction bases unmatched: 4. The germline V gene has CDR1 LNHNV and CDR2 YYDKDF (reference sequence). The CDR3 DNA sequence: TGTGCCACCAGCGGGACTAGCGGGATTGGCGAGCAGTACTTC. Residues: CATSGTSGIGEQYF.